This entry is about one T cell receptor (beta chain). The target antigen is unknown. Clones were sequenced by immunoSEQ multiplex PCR, and TCRdb holds only the in-frame ones, with some missing. The sample has 150,000 to 200,000 clones, 70% to 90% seen once; the top ten hold roughly a quarter. These data originate in a study of T cell responses to AZD1222 COVID-19 vaccine. The length of the CDR3 is 15 residues. V was cut by 2 bases and J by 0 bases, with 8 bases left in between. Germline CDR1 reads MDHEN; CDR2 reads SYDVKM. Notes on the study in general: Reportedly, nearly half of unique spike TCRs recognized epitopes outside B.1.351/B.1.1.7 mutations. In all cases, repertoires were sampled only after the peak T cell response. CD4 TCRs associated with vaccination spanned spike, dominating at 160-218 and 743-854. Seropositive AZD1222 recipients at baseline numbered only 5 or 6.

The receptor comes from an adult who received the AZD1222 COVID-19 vaccine. This rearrangement joins TRBV28 to TRBJ1-3; D is undetermined. This material consisted of peripheral blood, taken 28 days after the second AZD1222 dose. The CDR3 DNA reads as TGTGCCAGCAGTTTACAGCAGCTCTCTGGAAACACCATATATTTT. Translation: CASSLQQLSGNTIYF.